Reported below is one T cell receptor (beta chain). Its target is not known. The study ran its PCR with 60 Vbeta and 13 Jbeta primers. Generated by immunoSEQ multiplex PCR, the TCRdb table keeps only in-frame clones and is missing some. In the table there are about 160,000 clones, about 80% of which are singletons. This specimen comes from a study of cytomegalovirus exposure and HLA in healthy donors. General study findings and limits: Looking again later, the authors saw that most CMV-associated TCR beta chains seemed HLA-restricted.

This cohort consisted of healthy bone marrow donors. V lost 6 bases and J 4 bases, leaving 12 bases between the germline ends. The CDR3 totals 14 residues. The germline V gene has CDR1 MNHEY and CDR2 SVGAGI. The rearrangement links TRBV6-5 to TRBJ1-4; D is possibly TRBD1 (6 bases). The sample consisted of PBMCs. This clonotype was sampled from a man aged 25-45 years in good health and CMV-seronegative. CDR3 in amino acids: CASSNRESNEKLFF. The CDR3 region has the DNA TGTGCCAGCAGCAACAGGGAAAGTAATGAAAAACTGTTTTTT.